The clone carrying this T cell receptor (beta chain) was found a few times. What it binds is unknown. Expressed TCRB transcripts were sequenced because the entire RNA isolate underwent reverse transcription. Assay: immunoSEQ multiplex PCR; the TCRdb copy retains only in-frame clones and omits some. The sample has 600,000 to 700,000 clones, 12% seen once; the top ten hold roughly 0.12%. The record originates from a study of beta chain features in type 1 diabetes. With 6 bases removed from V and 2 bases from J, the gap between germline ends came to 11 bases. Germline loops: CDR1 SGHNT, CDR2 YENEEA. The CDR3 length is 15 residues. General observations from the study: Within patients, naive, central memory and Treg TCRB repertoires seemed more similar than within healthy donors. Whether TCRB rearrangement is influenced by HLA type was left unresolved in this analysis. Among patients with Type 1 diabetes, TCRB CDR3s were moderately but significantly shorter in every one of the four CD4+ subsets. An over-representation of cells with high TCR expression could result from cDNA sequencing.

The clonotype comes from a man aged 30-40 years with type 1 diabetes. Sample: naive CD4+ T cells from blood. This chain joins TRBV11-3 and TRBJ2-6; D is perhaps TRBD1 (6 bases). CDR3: CASSLQGAGANVLTF. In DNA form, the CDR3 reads TGTGCCAGCAGTCTACAGGGCGCTGGGGCCAACGTCCTGACTTTC.